The rows below give T cell receptor beta chains drawn from one sample of a study of cytomegalovirus exposure and HLA in healthy donors. Libraries were prepared by immunoSEQ multiplex PCR; TCRdb keeps only in-frame clonotypes and omits some of them. The sample contains 70,000 to 80,000 clones, roughly 95% of which appear only once. The source material was PBMCs. These receptors originate from a woman between 18 and 29 years old in good health and CMV-seropositive. The CDR3 runs from the conserved cysteine through the conserved F or W. A D gene is named only where the DNA matches it firmly. A row's size may be missing; if present it is once, few, many or a size class.

D	V	size	J	DNA	CDR3
TRBD1	TRBV28	-	TRBJ1-1	TGTGCCAGCACCAATTCCGGGACAGGGGGAACTGAAGCTTTCTTT	CASTNSGTGGTEAFF
-	TRBV30	-	TRBJ2-3	TGTGCCTGGAGTGTACTGACAGATACGCAGTATTTT	CAWSVLTDTQYF
TRBD1	TRBV28	-	TRBJ1-1	TGTGCCAGCAGTGGGTTTCGAGGGACAGTAATGGCCACTGAAGCTTTCTTT	CASSGFRGTVMATEAFF
TRBD2	TRBV7-2	-	TRBJ2-3	TGTGCCAGCAGCGGGGCTAGCGGGATGAGGGCAGATACGCAGTATTTT	CASSGASGMRADTQYF
-	TRBV7-9	-	TRBJ1-2	TGTGCCAGCAGCGCCGCGGATGGCTACACCTTC	CASSAADGYTF
TRBD2	TRBV25-1	-	TRBJ2-3	TGTGCCAGCAGCGTCGGGGGGAACGCAGATACGCAGTATTTT	CASSVGGNADTQYF
TRBD2	TRBV5-6	-	TRBJ2-3	TGTGCCAGCAGCTTGGTGCCTAGCGGGGGGAACCCAGATACGCAGTATTTT	CASSLVPSGGNPDTQYF
TRBD1	TRBV4-3	-	TRBJ2-7	TGCGCCAGCAGCCAAGAGGCGACAGGGGGACGTCTCTACGAGCAGTACTTC	CASSQEATGGRLYEQYF
-	TRBV19	-	TRBJ1-1	TGTGCCAGTAGTATAAATTCGGGGAACACTGAAGCTTTCTTT	CASSINSGNTEAFF
TRBD1	TRBV27	once	TRBJ2-7	TGTGCCAGCAGTTTTGGGACAGGGTACGAGCAGTACTTC	CASSFGTGYEQYF
-	TRBV28	-	TRBJ1-5	TGTGCCAGCAGTTTAGGCTTTTATAGCAATCAGCCCCAGCATTTT	CASSLGFYSNQPQHF
-	TRBV13	-	TRBJ2-3	TGTGCCAGCAGCTTTGGCATCAGGCTAACTCTGAGCACAGATACGCAGTATTTT	CASSFGIRLTLSTDTQYF
TRBD2	TRBV11-3	-	TRBJ2-1	TGTGCCAGCAGCCCCCCAGGACTAGCGGGAGCGGGAGAGCAGTTCTTC	CASSPPGLAGAGEQFF
-	TRBV19	-	TRBJ1-2	TGTGCCAGTTGGAACAGGACCTATGGCTACACCTTC	CASWNRTYGYTF
TRBD2	TRBV2	-	TRBJ2-3	TGTGCCAGCAGTGAGCGGGTCCTAGCGGGGGGGTTGGATACGCAGTATTTT	CASSERVLAGGLDTQYF
TRBD2	TRBV5-5	-	TRBJ2-1	TGTGCCAGCAGACATGGACTAGCGGGGACCAATGAGCAGTTCTTC	CASRHGLAGTNEQFF
TRBD2	TRBV7-3	-	TRBJ2-7	TGTGCCAGCAGCCTTAGCGGGGGGGACTACGAGCAGTACTTC	CASSLSGGDYEQYF
-	TRBV7-2	once	TRBJ2-3	TGTGCCAGCAGCTTAGTACCAGGGGTCACAGATACGCAGTATTTT	CASSLVPGVTDTQYF
-	TRBV27	once	TRBJ1-3	TGTGCCAGCAGTCTTAGGACCCAGGGAAACCACTTCGGGGGAAACACCATATATTTT	CASSLRTQGNHFGGNTIYF
TRBD2	TRBV7-8	-	TRBJ2-1	TGTGCCAGCAGCTCCCCCTTTAGCGGGCACATCTCCTACAATGAGCAGTTCTTC	CASSSPFSGHISYNEQFF